The sample holds a few counts of the clone carrying this TCR beta chain. The CDR3 runs 15 residues. V lost 0 bases and J lost 4; bases outside the gene matches: 1. Germline values: CDR1 SGHVS, CDR2 FQNEAQ. The data originate from a study of response to subunit inactivated influenza vaccine. MiXCR, run by TCRdb on the RT-PCR reads, gives a single entry per CDR3 protein. Of more than 200,000 distinct CDR3 sequences in the sample, approximately 12% are singletons; the top ten hold less than 8.5%. The clonotype originates from a man aged 45 to 65 who received an inactivated influenza vaccine. The source was non-naive T cells sorted from PBMCs, collected around 14 days before vaccination. The chain couples TRBV7-8 to TRBJ1-1; 11 bases line up with TRBD1. CDR3 in amino acids: CASSLAGTGGTEAFF. In DNA form, the CDR3 reads TGTGCCAGCAGCTTAGCGGGGACAGGGGGCACTGAAGCTTTCTTT. The full variable domain, with the rest looked up from reference TRBV7-8 and TRBJ1-1, is GAGVSQSPRYKVAKRGQDVALRCDPISGHVSLFWYQQALGQGPEFLTYFQNEAQLDKSGLPSDRFFAERPEGSVSTLKIQRTQQEDSAVYLCASSLAGTGGTEAFFGQGTRLTVV.